Here is one T cell receptor (beta chain) with its context. Researchers grouped second doses given at about 4 or about 12 weeks into one pool. The sample is drawn from a study of T cell responses to AZD1222 COVID-19 vaccine. CDR3 length: 15 residues. The V gene's germline CDR1 is SGHTA and CDR2 FQGTGA. Trimming cost V 5 bases and J 3 bases; bases outside gene matches: 8. Using immunoSEQ multiplex PCR, the repertoire was profiled, and TCRdb retains in-frame clones only, with some absent. The repertoire holds some 99,000 clones, with about 89% as singletons. The specimen was peripheral blood, collected 28 days after the second AZD1222 dose. This rearrangement joins TRBV7-3 to TRBJ1-1; the match to TRBD1 covers 8 bases. This clonotype was sampled from an adult who received the AZD1222 COVID-19 vaccine. CDR3 sequence: CASSQQGGKDTEAFF. The CDR3, as DNA: TGTGCCAGCAGCCAACAGGGGGGGAAGGACACTGAAGCTTTCTTT.